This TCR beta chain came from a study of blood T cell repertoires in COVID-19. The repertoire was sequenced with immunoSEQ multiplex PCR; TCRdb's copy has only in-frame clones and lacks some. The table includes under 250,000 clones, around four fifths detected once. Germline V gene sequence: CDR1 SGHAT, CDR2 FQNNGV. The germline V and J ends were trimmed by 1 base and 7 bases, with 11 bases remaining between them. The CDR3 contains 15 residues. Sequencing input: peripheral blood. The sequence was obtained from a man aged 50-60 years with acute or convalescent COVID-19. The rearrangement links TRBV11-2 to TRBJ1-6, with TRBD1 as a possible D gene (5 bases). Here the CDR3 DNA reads TGTGCCAGCAGCTTAGTCAGGGTAGGAAATTCACCCCTCCACTTT. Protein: CASSLVRVGNSPLHF. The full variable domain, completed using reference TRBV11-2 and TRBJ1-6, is EAGVAQSPRYKIIEKRQSVAFWCNPISGHATLYWYQQILGQGPKLLIQFQNNGVVDDSQLPKDRFSAERLKGVDSTLKIQPAKLEDSAVYLCASSLVRVGNSPLHFGNGTRLTVT.